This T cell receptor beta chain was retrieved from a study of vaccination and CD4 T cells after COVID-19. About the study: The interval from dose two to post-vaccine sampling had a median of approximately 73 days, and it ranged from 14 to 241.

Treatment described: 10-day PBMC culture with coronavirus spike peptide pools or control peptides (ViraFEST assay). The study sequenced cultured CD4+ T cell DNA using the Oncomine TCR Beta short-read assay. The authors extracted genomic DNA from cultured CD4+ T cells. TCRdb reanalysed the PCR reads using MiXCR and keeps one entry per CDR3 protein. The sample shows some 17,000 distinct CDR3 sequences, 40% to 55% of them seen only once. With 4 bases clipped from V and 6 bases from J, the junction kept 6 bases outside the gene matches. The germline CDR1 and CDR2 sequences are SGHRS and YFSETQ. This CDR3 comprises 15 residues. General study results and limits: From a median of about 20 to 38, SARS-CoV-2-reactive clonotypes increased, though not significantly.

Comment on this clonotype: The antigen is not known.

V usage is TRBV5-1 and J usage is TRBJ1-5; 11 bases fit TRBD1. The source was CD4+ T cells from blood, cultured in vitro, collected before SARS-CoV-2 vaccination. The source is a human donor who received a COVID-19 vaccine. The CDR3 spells CASSPGQGAGQPQHF. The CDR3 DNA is TGCGCCAGCAGCCCTGGACAGGGGGCAGGTCAGCCCCAGCATTTT. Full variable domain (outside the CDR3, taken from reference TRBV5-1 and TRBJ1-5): KAGVTQTPRYLIKTRGQQVTLSCSPISGHRSVSWYQQTPGQGLQFLFEYFSETQRNKGNFPGRFSGRQFSNSRSEMNVSTLELGDSALYLCASSPGQGAGQPQHFGDGTRLSIL.